This TCR beta chain was profiled in a study of shared clonotypes between healthy human individuals. The CDR3 sequence is 13 residues long. The germline V gene has CDR1 LNHDA and CDR2 SQIVND (reference sequence). Here immunoSEQ multiplex PCR was the method, and the copy in TCRdb shows in-frame clones only, minus some. The data show around 620,000 clones, roughly 95% seen once. Naive CD8 isolation took CD45RO-negative cells positively selected for CCR7 and excluded terminally differentiated effector memory CD45RA+ cells. The V gene is TRBV19, the J gene TRBJ2-5; D is unclear. The tail of the sequence fits TRBJ2-7 better, so the J call may be wrong. The source is a woman in her twenties or thirties in good health. Sequences were obtained from naive CD8+ T cells sorted from blood. The CDR3 here is CASSIVYSHEQYF. CDR3 bases: TGTGCCAGTAGTATAGTCTATTCCCACGAGCAGTACTTC.